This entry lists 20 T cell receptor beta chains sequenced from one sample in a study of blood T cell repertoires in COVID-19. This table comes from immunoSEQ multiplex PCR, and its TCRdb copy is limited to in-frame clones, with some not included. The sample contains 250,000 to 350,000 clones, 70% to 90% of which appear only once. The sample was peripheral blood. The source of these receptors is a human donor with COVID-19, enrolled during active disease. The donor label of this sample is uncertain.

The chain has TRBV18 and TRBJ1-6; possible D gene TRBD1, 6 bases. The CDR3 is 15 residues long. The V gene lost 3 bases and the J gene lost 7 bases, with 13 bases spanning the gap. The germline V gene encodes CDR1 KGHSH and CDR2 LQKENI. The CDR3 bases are TGTGCCAGCTCACCGTCCGGGACACAAAATTCACCCCTCCACTTT. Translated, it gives CASSPSGTQNSPLHF.

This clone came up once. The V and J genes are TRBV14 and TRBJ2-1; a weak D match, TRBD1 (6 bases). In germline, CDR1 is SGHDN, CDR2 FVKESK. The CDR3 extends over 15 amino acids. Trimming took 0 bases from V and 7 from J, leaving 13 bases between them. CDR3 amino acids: CASSQERTGQNEQFF. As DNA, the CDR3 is TGTGCCAGCAGCCAAGAGAGAACAGGGCAGAATGAGCAGTTCTTC.

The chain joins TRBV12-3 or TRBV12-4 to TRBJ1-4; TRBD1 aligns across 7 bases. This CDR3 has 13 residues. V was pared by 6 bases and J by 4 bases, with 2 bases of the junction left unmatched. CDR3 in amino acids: CASSGQDNEKLFF. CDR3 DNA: TGTGCCAGCAGCGGACAGGATAATGAAAAACTGTTTTTT.

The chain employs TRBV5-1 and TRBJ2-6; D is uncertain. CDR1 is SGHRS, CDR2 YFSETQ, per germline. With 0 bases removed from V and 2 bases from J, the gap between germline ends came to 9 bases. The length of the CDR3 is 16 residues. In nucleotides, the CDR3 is TGCGCCAGCAGCTTGGCCCCCCTAGCTGGGGCCAACGTCCTGACTTTC. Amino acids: CASSLAPLAGANVLTF.

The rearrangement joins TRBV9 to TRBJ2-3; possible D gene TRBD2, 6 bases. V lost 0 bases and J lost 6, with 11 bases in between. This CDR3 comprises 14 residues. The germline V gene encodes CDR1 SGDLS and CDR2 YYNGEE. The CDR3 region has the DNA TGTGCCAGCAGCGTAGGGGACTTGCCGGATACGCAGTATTTT. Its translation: CASSVGDLPDTQYF.

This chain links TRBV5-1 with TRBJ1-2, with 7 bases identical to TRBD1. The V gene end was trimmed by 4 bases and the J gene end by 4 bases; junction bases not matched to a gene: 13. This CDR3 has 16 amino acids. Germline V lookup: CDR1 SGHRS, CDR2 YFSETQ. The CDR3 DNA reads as TGCGCCAGCAGCGAAGGGACAGCATCCAGGGCCTATGGCTACACCTTC. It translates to CASSEGTASRAYGYTF.

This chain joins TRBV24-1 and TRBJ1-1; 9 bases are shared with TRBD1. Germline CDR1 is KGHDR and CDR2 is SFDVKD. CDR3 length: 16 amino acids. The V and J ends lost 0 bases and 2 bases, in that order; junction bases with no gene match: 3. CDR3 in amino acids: CATSDLRTGANTEAFF. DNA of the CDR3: TGTGCCACCAGTGATTTGCGGACAGGGGCAAACACTGAAGCTTTCTTT.

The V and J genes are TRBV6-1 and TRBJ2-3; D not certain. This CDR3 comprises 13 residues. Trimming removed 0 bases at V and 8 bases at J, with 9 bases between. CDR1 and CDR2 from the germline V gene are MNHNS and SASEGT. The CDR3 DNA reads TGTGCCAGCAGTGAAGCTCAGGTGCGTACGCAGTATTTT. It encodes CASSEAQVRTQYF.

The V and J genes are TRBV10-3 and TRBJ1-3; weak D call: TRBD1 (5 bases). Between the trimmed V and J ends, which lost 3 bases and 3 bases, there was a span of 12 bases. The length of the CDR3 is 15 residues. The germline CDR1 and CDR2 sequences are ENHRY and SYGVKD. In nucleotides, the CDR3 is TGTGCCATCAGTGATCTAAGGACAAGTGGAAACACCATATATTTT. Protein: CAISDLRTSGNTIYF.

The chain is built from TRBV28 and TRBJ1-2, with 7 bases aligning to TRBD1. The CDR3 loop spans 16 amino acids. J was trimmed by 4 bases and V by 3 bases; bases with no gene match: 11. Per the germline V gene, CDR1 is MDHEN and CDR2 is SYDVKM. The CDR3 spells CASSLFRDRQLYGYTF. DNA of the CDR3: TGTGCCAGCAGTTTGTTCCGGGACAGACAACTCTATGGCTACACCTTC.

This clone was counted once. CDR3 sequence (DNA): TGTGCCAGCAGCTCCAGGGGACTAAATGGCTACACCTTC. Protein: CASSSRGLNGYTF. This chain links TRBV7-9 with TRBJ1-2, with D perhaps matching TRBD1 (6 bases). Deletions cut 4 bases from V and 6 bases from J, with 12 bases between. Germline loops: CDR1 SEHNR, CDR2 FQNEAQ (reference sequence). This CDR3 region has 13 residues.

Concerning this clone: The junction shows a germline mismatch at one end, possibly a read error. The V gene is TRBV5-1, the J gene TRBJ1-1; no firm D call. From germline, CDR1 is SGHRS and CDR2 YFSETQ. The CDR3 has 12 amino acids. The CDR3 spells CASRLGLSEAFF. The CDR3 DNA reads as TGCGCCAGCAGATTGGGTCTCTCTGAAGCTTTCTTT.

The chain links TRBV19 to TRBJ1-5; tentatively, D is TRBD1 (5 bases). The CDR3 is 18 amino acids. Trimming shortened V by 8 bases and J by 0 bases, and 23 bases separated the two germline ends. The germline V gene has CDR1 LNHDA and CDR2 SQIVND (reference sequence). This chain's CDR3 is CASSPLATDRYSNQPQHF. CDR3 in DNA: TGTGCCAGTTCTCCGTTGGCGACAGACCGCTATAGCAATCAGCCCCAGCATTTT.

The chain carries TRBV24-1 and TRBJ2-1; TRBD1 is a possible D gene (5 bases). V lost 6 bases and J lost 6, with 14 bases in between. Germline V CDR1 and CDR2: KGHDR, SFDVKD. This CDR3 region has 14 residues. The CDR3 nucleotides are TGTGCCACCAGTCAGGGTCAATTCGTCAATGAGCAGTTCTTC. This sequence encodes CATSQGQFVNEQFF.

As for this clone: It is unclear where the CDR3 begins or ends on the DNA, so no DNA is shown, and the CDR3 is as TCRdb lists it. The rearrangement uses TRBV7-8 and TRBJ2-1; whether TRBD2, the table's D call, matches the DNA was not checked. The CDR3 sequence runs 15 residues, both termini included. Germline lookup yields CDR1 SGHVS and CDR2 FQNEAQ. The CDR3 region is CASSFYSTVGGGSFF.

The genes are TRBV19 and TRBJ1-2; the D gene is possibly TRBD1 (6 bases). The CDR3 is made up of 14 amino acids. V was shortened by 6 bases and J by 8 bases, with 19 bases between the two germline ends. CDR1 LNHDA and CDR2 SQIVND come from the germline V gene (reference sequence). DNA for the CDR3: TGTGCCAGTAGAACCCTGCTCAGGGGATACGGCTACACCTTC. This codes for CASRTLLRGYGYTF. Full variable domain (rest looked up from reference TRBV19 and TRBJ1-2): DGGITQSPKYLFRKEGQNVTLSCEQNLNHDAMYWYRQDPGQGLRLIYYSQIVNDFQKGDIAEGYSVSREKKESFPLTVTSAQKNPTAFYLCASRTLLRGYGYTFGSGTRLTVV.

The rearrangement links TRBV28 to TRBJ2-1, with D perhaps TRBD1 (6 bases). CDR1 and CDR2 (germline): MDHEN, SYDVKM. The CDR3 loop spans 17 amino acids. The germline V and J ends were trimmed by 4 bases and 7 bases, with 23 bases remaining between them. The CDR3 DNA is TGTGCCAGCAGTTCCCGGTTATGGGACACCCCGAGGAATGAGCAGTTCTTC. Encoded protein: CASSSRLWDTPRNEQFF.

The CDR3 spells CAWSDRTHGYTF. The CDR3 nucleotides are TGTGCCTGGAGTGACCGGACACATGGCTACACCTTC. V is TRBV30 and J is TRBJ1-2; D perhaps matches TRBD1 (5 bases). CDR1 is GTSNPN, CDR2 SVGIG, per germline (reference sequence). Trimming took off 1 base at V and 6 bases at J, with 9 bases between the two ends. This CDR3 comprises 12 residues.

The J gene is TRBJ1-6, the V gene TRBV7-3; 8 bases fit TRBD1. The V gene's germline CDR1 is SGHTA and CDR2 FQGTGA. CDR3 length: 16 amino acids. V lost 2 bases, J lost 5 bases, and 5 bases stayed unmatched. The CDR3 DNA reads TGTGCCAGCAGCTTATTCGGGACAGGAAATAATTCACCCCTCCACTTT. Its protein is CASSLFGTGNNSPLHF.

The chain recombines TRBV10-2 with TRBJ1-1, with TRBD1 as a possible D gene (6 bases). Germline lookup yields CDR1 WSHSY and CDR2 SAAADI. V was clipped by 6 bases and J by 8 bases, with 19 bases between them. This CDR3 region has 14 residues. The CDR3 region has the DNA TGCGCCAGCAGAGACAGGCTACCTGTAAGAGAAGCTTTCTTT. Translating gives CASRDRLPVREAFF.